This T cell receptor beta chain was recorded in a study of neurological immune-mediated disorders. MiXCR, applied by TCRdb to the 5' RACE reads, yields one record per CDR3 protein. This table holds tens of thousands of distinct CDR3 sequences, roughly 15% found once. Germline trimming cut 0 bases from V and 5 bases from J; bases unmatched to any gene: 5. The CDR3 is 15 residues long. Germline CDR1 reads SGHRS; CDR2 reads YFSETQ. Sequenced input: PBMCs. The V call is TRBV5-1, the J call TRBJ2-4; 7 bases fit TRBD2. The source of this sequence is a woman in her forties or fifties in good health. The DNA for the CDR3 is TGCGCCAGCAGCTTGGGGGCTAGCGGCCAAAACATTCAGTACTTC. It is translated as CASSLGASGQNIQYF.